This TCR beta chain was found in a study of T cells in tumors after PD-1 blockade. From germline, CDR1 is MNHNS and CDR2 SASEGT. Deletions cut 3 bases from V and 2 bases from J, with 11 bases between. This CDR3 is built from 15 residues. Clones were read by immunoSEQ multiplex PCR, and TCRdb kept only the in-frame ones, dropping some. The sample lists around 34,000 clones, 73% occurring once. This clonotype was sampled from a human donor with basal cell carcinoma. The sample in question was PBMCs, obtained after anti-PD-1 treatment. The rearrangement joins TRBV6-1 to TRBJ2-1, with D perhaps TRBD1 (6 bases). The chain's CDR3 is CASSEITGPYNEQFF. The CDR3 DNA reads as TGTGCCAGCAGTGAGATTACAGGGCCCTACAATGAGCAGTTCTTC.